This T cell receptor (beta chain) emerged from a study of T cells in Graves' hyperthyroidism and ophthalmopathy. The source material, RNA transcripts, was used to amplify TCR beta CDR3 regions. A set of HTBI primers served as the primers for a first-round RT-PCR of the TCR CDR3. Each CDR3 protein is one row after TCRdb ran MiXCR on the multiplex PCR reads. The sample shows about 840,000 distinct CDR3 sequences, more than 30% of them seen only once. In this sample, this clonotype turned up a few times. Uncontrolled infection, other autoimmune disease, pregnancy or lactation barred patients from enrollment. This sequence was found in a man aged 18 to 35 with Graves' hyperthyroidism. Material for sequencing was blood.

The chain's CDR3 is CASSLAGRGNQPQHF. As DNA, the CDR3 is TGTGCCAGCAGCTTGGCGGGGCGCGGCAATCAGCCCCAGCATTTT. V gene TRBV5-6 combines with J gene TRBJ1-5; maybe TRBD1 (5 bases). Germline V gene data show CDR1 as SGHDT and CDR2 as YYEEEE. V lost 0 bases and J lost 2, with 9 bases in between. The CDR3 totals 15 residues.